This is a list of T cell receptor beta chains from one sample in a study of response to subunit inactivated influenza vaccine. TCRdb analysed the RT-PCR reads with MiXCR anew, one entry per CDR3 protein. The sample has about 500,000 distinct CDR3 sequences; approximately 7.7% are singletons. The sample in question was PBMCs from blood, obtained less than 30 months after vaccination. All receptors derive from a man aged 50 to 69 who received an inactivated influenza vaccine. Each CDR3 is given with its conserved first and last residue. D genes are given only for firm matches. The listing skips clone size in some rows; elsewhere it reads once, few, many or a size class.

J,V,size,D,CDR3,DNA
TRBJ2-7,TRBV15,.,TRBD2,CATSRGTSGGVSYEQYF,TGTGCCACCAGCAGAGGAACTAGCGGGGGTGTCTCCTACGAGCAGTACTTC
TRBJ2-5,TRBV11-2,.,.,CAGKNGTQETQYF,TGTGCCGGCAAAAACGGGACTCAAGAGACCCAGTACTTC
TRBJ2-3,TRBV14,.,.,CASRARSTDTQYF,TGTGCCAGCAGGGCCAGAAGCACAGATACGCAGTATTTT
TRBJ2-7,TRBV5-4,.,.,CASSPQPGSADEQYF,TGTGCCAGCAGCCCTCAACCGGGCTCCGCCGACGAGCAGTACTTC
TRBJ2-3,TRBV5-6,.,TRBD2,CASSRGTTESDTQYF,TGTGCCAGCAGCCGCGGGACTACTGAGTCAGATACGCAGTATTTT
TRBJ2-6,TRBV5-1,many,TRBD1,CASSSSTGLVGANVLTF,TGCGCCAGCAGCTCCTCGACAGGGCTAGTTGGGGCCAACGTCCTGACTTTC
TRBJ2-7,TRBV9,many,TRBD1,CASSVGLGQTFDEQYF,TGTGCCAGCAGCGTAGGGCTGGGACAGACCTTCGACGAGCAGTACTTC
TRBJ2-7,TRBV20-1,few,.,CSARPGLGTGEQYF,TGCAGTGCTAGGCCGGGCCTTGGGACGGGCGAGCAGTACTTC
TRBJ1-3,TRBV20-1,.,TRBD1,CSASRNRGAGNTIYF,TGCAGTGCCAGCAGAAACAGGGGTGCCGGAAACACCATATATTTT
TRBJ2-3,TRBV6-2/TRBV6-3,many,TRBD2,CASSYGGTSGNTDTQYF,TGTGCCAGCAGTTACGGCGGGACTAGCGGCAACACAGATACGCAGTATTTT
TRBJ2-5,TRBV12-3/TRBV12-4,few,TRBD2,CASSFSWGLAGETQYF,TGTGCCAGCAGTTTTTCCTGGGGACTAGCGGGAGAGACCCAGTACTTC
TRBJ2-7,TRBV20-1,.,TRBD2,CSAYNPGLATEQYF,TGCAGTGCATACAATCCGGGACTAGCGACCGAGCAGTACTTC
TRBJ2-7,TRBV12-3/TRBV12-4,many,.,CASRPHSAAGEQYF,TGTGCCAGCAGACCCCACTCGGCCGCGGGCGAGCAGTACTTC
TRBJ2-3,TRBV20-1,few,TRBD1,CSAKRGFWTGGTDTQYF,TGCAGTGCGAAGAGAGGCTTTTGGACAGGAGGCACAGATACGCAGTATTTT
TRBJ2-2,TRBV7-2,few,.,CASSLPTLGGELFF,TGTGCCAGCAGCTTACCGACTTTGGGCGGGGAGCTGTTTTTT
TRBJ2-3,TRBV7-9,few,.,CASSQVLLGTDTQYF,TGTGCCAGCAGTCAAGTGCTTCTGGGCACAGATACGCAGTATTTT
TRBJ2-3,TRBV5-4,few,TRBD2,CASSQGLASADTQYF,TGTGCCAGCAGCCAGGGACTAGCGTCAGCAGATACGCAGTATTTT
TRBJ1-1,TRBV13,few,.,CASSPSGGGNTEAFF,TGTGCCAGCAGCCCCAGTGGAGGGGGGAACACTGAAGCTTTCTTT
TRBJ1-1,TRBV3-1,.,.,CASSPFGGEITEAFF,TGTGCCAGCAGCCCATTTGGGGGGGAGATAACTGAAGCTTTCTTT
TRBJ2-3,TRBV25-1,many,.,CASSDQTGTDTQYF,TGTGCCAGCAGTGACCAAACCGGCACAGATACGCAGTATTTT
TRBJ2-2,TRBV5-1,.,TRBD1,CASSLGQGPTGELFF,TGCGCCAGCAGCTTGGGACAGGGGCCTACCGGGGAGCTGTTTTTT
TRBJ2-1,TRBV29-1,many,TRBD1,CSVARDSRGKQFF,TGCAGCGTCGCCCGGGACAGCAGGGGTAAACAGTTCTTC